This T cell receptor beta chain was documented in a study of T cells in Graves' hyperthyroidism and ophthalmopathy. Study-level results: Appearing also in blood were most of the thyroid clonotypes expanded above 0.001.

This clonotype was observed a few times. What it recognizes is unknown. Amplification targeted TCR beta CDR3 regions from RNA transcripts. The HTBI primer set was used in a first-round RT-PCR of the TCR CDR3. Using its own MiXCR run on the multiplex PCR reads, TCRdb lists one record per CDR3 protein. The profile shows 490,000 or so distinct CDR3 sequences, 22% of them singletons. The length of the CDR3 is 13 residues. V shed 9 bases and J shed 6 bases, with 15 bases lying between them. Per germline, CDR1 MNHEY and CDR2 SVGEGT. PBMCs were obtained from approximately 10 ml fresh peripheral blood. Input material: blood. This chain uses TRBV6-2 or TRBV6-3 with TRBJ2-1; D perhaps matches TRBD1 (6 bases). The clonotype comes from a woman aged 70-85 years with Graves' ophthalmopathy. The CDR3: CASREVGGNEQFF. The CDR3 DNA is TGTGCCAGTCGGGAAGTAGGGGGCAATGAGCAGTTCTTC.